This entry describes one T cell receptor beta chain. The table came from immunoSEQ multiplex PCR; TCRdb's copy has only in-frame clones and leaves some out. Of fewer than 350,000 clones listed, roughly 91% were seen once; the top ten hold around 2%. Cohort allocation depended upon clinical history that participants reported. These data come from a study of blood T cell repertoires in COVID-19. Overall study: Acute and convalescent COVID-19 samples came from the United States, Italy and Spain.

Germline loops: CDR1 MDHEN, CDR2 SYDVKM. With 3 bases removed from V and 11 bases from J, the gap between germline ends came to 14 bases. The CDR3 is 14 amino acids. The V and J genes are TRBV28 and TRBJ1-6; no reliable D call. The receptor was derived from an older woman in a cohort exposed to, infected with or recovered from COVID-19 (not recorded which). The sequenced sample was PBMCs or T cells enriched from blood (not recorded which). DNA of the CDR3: TGTGCCAGCAGTTTCCGTCCGCCGAGGGCACCCCTCCACTTT. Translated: CASSFRPPRAPLHF.